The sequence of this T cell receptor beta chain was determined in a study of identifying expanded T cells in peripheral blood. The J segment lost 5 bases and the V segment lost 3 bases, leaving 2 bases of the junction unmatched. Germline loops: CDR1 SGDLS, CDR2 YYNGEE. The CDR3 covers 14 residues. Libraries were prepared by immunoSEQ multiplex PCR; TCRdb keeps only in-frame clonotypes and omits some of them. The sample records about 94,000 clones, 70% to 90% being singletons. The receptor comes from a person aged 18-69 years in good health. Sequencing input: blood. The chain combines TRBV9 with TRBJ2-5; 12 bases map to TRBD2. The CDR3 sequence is CASSASGGAETQYF. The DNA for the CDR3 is TGTGCCAGCAGCGCTAGCGGGGGGGCCGAGACCCAGTACTTC.